This T cell receptor beta chain originates from a study of shared clonotypes between healthy human individuals. Overall study context: Two women and a few men aged 18 to 49 served as donors. Overall study findings and caveats: The study's rarefaction showed incomplete sorted-subset sequencing despite large depth.

Assay used: immunoSEQ multiplex PCR; TCRdb lists only in-frame clones, some missing. The sample shows over a million clones, under 99% of them seen only once. CD4+ cell separation produced CD45RA+ naive and CD45RA-negative memory subsets. This CDR3 has 16 residues. CDR1 and CDR2 (germline): SGHNT, YYREEE (reference sequence). Trimming removed 4 bases from V and 4 bases from J; junction bases left unmatched: 5. On this clone: Its antigen is not identified.

This TCR was recovered from a man between 25 and 39 years old in good health. The sequenced material came from naive CD4+ T cells sorted from blood. The subset: CD45RA+ positively selected. This rearrangement joins TRBV5-4 to TRBJ2-2; 12 bases agree with TRBD2. CDR3 DNA sequence: TGTGCCAGCAGCCCCCTAGCGGGAGGGGGCACCGGGGAGCTGTTTTTT. Its protein is CASSPLAGGGTGELFF.